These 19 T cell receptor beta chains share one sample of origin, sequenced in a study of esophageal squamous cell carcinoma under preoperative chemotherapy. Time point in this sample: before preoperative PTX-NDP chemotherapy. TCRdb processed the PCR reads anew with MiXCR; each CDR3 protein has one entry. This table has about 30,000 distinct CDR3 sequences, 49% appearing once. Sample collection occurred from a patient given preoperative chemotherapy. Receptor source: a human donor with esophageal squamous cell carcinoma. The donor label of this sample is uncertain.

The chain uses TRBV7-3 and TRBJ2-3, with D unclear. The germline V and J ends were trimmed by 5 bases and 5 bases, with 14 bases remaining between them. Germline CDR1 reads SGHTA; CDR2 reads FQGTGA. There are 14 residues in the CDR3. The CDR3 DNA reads TGTGCCAGCAGCCTATCGGCCCAACAAGATACGCAGTATTTT. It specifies CASSLSAQQDTQYF.

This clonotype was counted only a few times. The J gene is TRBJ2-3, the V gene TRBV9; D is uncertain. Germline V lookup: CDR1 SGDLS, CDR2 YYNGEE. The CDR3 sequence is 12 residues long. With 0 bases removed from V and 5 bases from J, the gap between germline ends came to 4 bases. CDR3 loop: CASSVDGDTQYF. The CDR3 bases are TGTGCCAGCAGCGTAGACGGAGATACGCAGTATTTT.

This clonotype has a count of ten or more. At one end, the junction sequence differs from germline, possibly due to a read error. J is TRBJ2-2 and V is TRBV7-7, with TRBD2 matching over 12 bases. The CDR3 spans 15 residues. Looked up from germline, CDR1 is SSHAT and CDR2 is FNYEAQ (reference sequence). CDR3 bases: TGTGCTAGCAGACGACTAGCGGGAGACACCGGGGAGCTGTTTTTT. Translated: CASRRLAGDTGELFF.

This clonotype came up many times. Written as DNA, the CDR3 is TGTGCCAGCAGCTTGGAGGGCCTAGCGCAAGAGACCCAGTACTTC. This codes for CASSLEGLAQETQYF. The rearrangement uses TRBV5-4 and TRBJ2-5, with a possible D match to TRBD2 (6 bases). The germline V gene encodes CDR1 SGHNT and CDR2 YYREEE (reference sequence). The CDR3 spans 15 residues. The V end was cut by 0 bases, the J end by 2 bases, with 11 bases between.

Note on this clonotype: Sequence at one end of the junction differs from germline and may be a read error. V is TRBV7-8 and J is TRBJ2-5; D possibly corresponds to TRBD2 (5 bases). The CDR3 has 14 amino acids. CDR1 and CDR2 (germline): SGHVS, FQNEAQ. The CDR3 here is CASGFVGVRTSRHF. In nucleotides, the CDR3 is TGTGCCAGCGGCTTTGTCGGGGTCAGAACGTCCCGGCACTTC.

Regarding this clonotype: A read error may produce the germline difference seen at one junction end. As DNA, the CDR3 is TGTGCCAGCAGCCCGTCAGCGGGAGGAATAGGGGCGCTGTATTTT. Its translation is CASSPSAGGIGALYF. The V call is TRBV7-8, the J call TRBJ2-2; TRBD2 matches 9 bases. The CDR3 extends over 15 amino acids. CDR1 and CDR2 from the germline V gene are SGHVS and FQNEAQ.

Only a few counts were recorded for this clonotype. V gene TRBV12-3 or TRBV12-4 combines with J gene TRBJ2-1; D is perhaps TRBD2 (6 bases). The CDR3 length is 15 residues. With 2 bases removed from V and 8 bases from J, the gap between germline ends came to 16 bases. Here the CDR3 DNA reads TGTGCCAGCAGTTTAATGGGGGAGGTTGGGTATGAGCAGTTCTTC. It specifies CASSLMGEVGYEQFF.

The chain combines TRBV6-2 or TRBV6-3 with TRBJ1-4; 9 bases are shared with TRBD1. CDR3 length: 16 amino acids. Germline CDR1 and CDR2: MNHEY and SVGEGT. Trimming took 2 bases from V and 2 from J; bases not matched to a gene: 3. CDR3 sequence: CASSYRDRDTNEKLFF. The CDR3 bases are TGTGCCAGCAGTTACCGGGACAGGGACACTAATGAAAAACTGTTTTTT.

The DNA of the CDR3 is TGTGCCAGCAGCTTAGAAGGCAATGAGCAGTACTTC. It yields the protein CASSLEGNEQYF. The chain couples TRBV7-3 to TRBJ2-3; D is undetermined. The J call is in doubt because the DNA end fits TRBJ2-7 better. Germline V gene data show CDR1 as SGHTA and CDR2 as FQGTGA. There are 12 residues in the CDR3.

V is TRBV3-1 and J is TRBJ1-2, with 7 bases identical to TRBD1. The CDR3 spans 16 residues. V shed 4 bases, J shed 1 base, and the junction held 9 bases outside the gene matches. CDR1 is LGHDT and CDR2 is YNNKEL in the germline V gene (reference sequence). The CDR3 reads CASSPQGGFSNYGYTF. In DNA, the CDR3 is TGTGCCAGCAGCCCCCAGGGGGGTTTTAGTAACTATGGCTACACCTTC.

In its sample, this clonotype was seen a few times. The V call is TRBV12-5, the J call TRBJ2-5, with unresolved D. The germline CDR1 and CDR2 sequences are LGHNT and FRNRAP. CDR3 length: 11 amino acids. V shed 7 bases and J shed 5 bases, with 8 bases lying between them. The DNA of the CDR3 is TGTGCTAGTGTTGATCGGGAGACCCAGTACTTC. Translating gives CASVDRETQYF.

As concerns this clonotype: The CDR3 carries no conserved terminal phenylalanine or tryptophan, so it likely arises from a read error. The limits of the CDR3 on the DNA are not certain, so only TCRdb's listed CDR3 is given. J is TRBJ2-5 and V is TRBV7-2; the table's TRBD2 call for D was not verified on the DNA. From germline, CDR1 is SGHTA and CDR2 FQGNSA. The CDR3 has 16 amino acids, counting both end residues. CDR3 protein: CASSGGRGGGEETQLL.

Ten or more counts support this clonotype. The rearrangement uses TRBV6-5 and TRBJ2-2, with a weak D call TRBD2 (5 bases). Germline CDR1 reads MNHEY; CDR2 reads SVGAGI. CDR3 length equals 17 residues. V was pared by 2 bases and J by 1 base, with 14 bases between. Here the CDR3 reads CASSYGVSAVNTGELFF. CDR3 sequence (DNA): TGTGCCAGCAGTTACGGCGTTTCAGCGGTGAACACCGGGGAGCTGTTTTTT.

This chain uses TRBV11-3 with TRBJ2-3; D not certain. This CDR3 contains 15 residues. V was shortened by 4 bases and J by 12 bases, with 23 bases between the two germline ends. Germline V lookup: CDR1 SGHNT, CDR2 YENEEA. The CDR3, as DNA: TGTGCCAGCAGCTCCTGGCTGTTTAGCAAAAACATTCAGTATTTT. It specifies CASSSWLFSKNIQYF.

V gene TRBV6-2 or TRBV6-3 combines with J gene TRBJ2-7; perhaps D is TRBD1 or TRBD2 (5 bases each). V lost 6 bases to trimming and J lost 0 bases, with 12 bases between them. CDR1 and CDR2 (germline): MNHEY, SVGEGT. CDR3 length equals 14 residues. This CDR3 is CASRPWGSSYEQYF. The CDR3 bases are TGTGCCAGCAGACCCTGGGGGAGCTCCTACGAGCAGTACTTC.

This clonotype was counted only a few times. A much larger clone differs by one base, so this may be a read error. For the CDR3, the DNA is TGTGCTAGTGCCCTTTTTGCTTCCCACGAGCAGTTCTTC. This sequence encodes CASALFASHEQFF. The chain joins TRBV12-5 to TRBJ2-1; D not resolved. Looked up from germline, CDR1 is LGHNT and CDR2 is FRNRAP. V was clipped by 7 bases and J by 10 bases, with 17 bases between them. This CDR3 spans 13 amino acids.

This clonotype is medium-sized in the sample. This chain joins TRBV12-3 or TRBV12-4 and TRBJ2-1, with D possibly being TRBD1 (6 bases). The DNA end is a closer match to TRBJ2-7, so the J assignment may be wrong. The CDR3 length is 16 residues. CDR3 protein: CASSLGGRGGIYEQYF. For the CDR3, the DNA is TGTGCCAGCAGTTTAGGTGGCAGGGGTGGAATCTACGAGCAGTACTTC.

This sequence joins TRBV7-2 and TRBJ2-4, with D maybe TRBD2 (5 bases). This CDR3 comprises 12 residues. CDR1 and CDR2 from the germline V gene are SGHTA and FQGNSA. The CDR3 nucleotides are TGTCCCGGCGGCTTAGACCAGGAGGCCCAGTACTTC. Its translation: CPGGLDQEAQYF.

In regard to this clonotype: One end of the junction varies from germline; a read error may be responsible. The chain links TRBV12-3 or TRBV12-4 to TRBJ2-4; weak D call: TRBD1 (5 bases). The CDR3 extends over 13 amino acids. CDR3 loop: CASGGTGPDIQYF. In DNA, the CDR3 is TGTGCCAGCGGCGGCACAGGCCCCGACATCCAGTACTTC.